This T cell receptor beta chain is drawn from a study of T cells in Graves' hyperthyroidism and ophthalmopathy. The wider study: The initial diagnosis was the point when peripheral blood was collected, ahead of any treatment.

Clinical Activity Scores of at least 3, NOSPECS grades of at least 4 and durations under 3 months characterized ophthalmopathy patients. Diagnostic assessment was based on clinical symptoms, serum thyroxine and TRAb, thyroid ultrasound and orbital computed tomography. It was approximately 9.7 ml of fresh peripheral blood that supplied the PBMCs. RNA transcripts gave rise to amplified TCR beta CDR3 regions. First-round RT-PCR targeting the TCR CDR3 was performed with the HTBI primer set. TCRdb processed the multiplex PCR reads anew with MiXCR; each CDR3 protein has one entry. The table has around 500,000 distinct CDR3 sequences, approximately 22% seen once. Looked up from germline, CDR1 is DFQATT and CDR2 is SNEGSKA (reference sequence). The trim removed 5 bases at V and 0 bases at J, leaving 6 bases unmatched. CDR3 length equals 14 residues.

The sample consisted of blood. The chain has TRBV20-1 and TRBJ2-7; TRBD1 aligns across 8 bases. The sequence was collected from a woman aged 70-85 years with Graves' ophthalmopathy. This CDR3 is CSAETGESSYEQYF. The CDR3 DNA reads TGCAGTGCTGAGACAGGGGAGAGCTCCTACGAGCAGTACTTC.